This T cell receptor beta chain was identified in a study of blood T cell repertoires in COVID-19. The germline V gene has CDR1 KGHSH and CDR2 LQKENI. J lost 2 bases, V lost 3 bases, and 11 bases had no gene match. CDR3 length: 17 residues. Data came from immunoSEQ multiplex PCR; TCRdb stores just in-frame clones and leaves some out. The sample shows approximately 200,000 clones, 65% to 85% of them seen only once. Assignment of participants to cohorts was predicated upon participant-reported clinical history. This chain uses TRBV18 with TRBJ1-1; 8 bases fit TRBD1. The sequence was collected from a woman aged 30 to 39 who had recovered from COVID-19. The sample consisted of PBMCs or T cells enriched from blood (not recorded which). The CDR3 loop is CASSPDRGRRANTEAFF. CDR3 bases: TGTGCCAGCTCACCCGACAGGGGTCGAAGGGCAAACACTGAAGCTTTCTTT.